This T cell receptor (beta chain) stems from a study of Tregs in tolerant kidney transplant recipients. General study findings and limits: Donor-specific Treg expansion exceeded global Treg expansion in tolerant patients, suggesting antigen drive.

Mixed chimerism was transient after nonmyeloablative marrow transplants from related graft donors. Unstimulated Tregs (CD4+CD25+CD127-) and CD4+CD25- non-Tregs were sorted from PBMCs. Data came from immunoSEQ multiplex PCR; TCRdb stores just in-frame clones and leaves some out. The profile covers some 50,000 clones, with approximately 90% appearing a single time and 15% to 18% taken by the ten largest. Remarks on this clone: The antigen is undetermined.

This sequence was found in a human patient who received a combined kidney and bone marrow transplant. Some T cells may be graft donor cells. The source material was CD8+ T cells from blood (PBMCs), sampled 12 months after the transplant.

The CDR3 DNA sequence: TGTGCCATCAGTGAGCAGGGTTCCTACGAGCAGTACTTC. Its protein is CAISEQGSYEQYF. This rearrangement joins TRBV10-3 to TRBJ2-7, with D perhaps TRBD1 (5 bases). The CDR3 is made up of 13 amino acids. Germline values: CDR1 ENHRY, CDR2 SYGVKD. Trimming removed 2 bases from V and 1 base from J, with 6 bases in between.